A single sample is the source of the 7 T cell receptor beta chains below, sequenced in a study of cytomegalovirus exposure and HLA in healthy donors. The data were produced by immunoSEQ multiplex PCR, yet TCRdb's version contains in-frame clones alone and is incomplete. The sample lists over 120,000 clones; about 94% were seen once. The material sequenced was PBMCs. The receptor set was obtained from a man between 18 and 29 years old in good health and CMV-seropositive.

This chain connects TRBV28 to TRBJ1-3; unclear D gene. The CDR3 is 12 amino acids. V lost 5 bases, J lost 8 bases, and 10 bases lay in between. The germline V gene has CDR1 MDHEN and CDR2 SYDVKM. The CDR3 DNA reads TGTGCCAGCAGTCCCAACTTGGACACCATATATTTT. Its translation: CASSPNLDTIYF.

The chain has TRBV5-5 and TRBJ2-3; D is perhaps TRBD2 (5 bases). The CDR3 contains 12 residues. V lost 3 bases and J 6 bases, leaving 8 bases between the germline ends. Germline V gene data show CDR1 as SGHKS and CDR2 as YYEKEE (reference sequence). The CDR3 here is CASSSRGDTQYF. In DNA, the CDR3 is TGTGCCAGCAGCTCCCGGGGTGATACGCAGTATTTT.

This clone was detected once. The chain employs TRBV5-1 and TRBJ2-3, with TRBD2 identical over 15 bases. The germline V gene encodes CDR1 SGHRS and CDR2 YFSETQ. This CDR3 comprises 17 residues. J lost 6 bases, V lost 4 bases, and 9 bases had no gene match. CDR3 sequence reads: CASSPGLAGGIWDTQYF. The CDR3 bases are TGCGCCAGCAGCCCTGGACTAGCGGGGGGGATTTGGGATACGCAGTATTTT. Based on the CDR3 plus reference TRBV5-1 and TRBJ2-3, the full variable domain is KAGVTQTPRYLIKTRGQQVTLSCSPISGHRSVSWYQQTPGQGLQFLFEYFSETQRNKGNFPGRFSGRQFSNSRSEMNVSTLELGDSALYLCASSPGLAGGIWDTQYFGPGTRLTVL.

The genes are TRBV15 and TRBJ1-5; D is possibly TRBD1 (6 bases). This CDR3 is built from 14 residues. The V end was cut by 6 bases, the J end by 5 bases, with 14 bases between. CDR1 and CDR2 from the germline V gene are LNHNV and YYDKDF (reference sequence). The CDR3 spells CATRGRGAYQPQHF. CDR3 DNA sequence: TGTGCCACCAGGGGGCGGGGGGCCTATCAGCCCCAGCATTTT.

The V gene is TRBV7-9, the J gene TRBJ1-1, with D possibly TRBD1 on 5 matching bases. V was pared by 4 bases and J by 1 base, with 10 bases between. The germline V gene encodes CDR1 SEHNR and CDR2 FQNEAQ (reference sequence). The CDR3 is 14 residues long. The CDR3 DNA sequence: TGTGCCAGCAGCTACGTCCAGGGGAACACTGAAGCTTTCTTT. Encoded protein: CASSYVQGNTEAFF.

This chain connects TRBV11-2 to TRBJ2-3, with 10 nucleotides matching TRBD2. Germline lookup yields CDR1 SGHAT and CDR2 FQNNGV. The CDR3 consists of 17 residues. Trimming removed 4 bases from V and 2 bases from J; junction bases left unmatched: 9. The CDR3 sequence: CASSSTSLAGNTDTQYF. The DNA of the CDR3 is TGTGCCAGCAGCTCGACCTCACTAGCGGGAAACACAGATACGCAGTATTTT.

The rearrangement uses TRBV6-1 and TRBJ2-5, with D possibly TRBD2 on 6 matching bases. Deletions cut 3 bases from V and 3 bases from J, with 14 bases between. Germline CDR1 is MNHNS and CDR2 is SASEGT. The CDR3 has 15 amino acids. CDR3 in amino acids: CASSDGGDGEETQYF. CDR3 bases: TGTGCCAGCAGTGACGGGGGAGATGGCGAAGAGACCCAGTACTTC.